Shown below are 26 T cell receptor beta chains from a single sample sequenced in a study of shared clonotypes between healthy human individuals. The method was immunoSEQ multiplex PCR; TCRdb's version includes in-frame clones alone and lacks a portion of them. Of about 530,000 clones in the sample, 75% to 80% were seen once. Sequencing used PBMCs. The receptors were gathered from a woman aged 35 to 49 in good health. Some clones in this sample may be carry-over from other donors' samples.

This chain joins TRBV7-2 and TRBJ2-3, with 11 bases that match TRBD2. Germline CDR1 is SGHTA and CDR2 is FQGNSA. The ends lost 5 bases at V and 4 bases at J; junction bases unmatched: 5. The length of the CDR3 is 15 residues. The CDR3 loop reads CASSPLAGGSDTQYF. The CDR3 region has the DNA TGTGCCAGCAGCCCGTTAGCGGGAGGGTCAGATACGCAGTATTTT.

The chain recombines TRBV19 with TRBJ2-7; weak D call: TRBD2 (5 bases). V was cut by 6 bases and J by 3 bases, with 18 bases left in between. Germline V gives CDR1 LNHDA, CDR2 SQIVND (reference sequence). This CDR3 spans 15 amino acids. The CDR3 region has the DNA TGTGCCAGTAGGCCCTCGTGGGAGAGGGTCTACGAGCAGTACTTC. Protein sequence: CASRPSWERVYEQYF.

V gene TRBV28 combines with J gene TRBJ2-3, with 13 bases identical to TRBD2. The junction had 6 bases not matched to a gene; V was cut back by 6 bases and J by 0 bases. Germline lookup yields CDR1 MDHEN and CDR2 SYDVKM. This CDR3 has 17 amino acids. The CDR3 loop is CASSSGTSGASTDTQYF. CDR3 sequence (DNA): TGTGCCAGCAGCTCCGGGACTAGCGGGGCTAGCACAGATACGCAGTATTTT.

CDR3 region: CACSRTGANNSPLHF. CDR3 DNA: TGTGCCTGTAGCAGGACAGGGGCGAATAATTCACCCCTCCACTTT. This chain links TRBV6-1 with TRBJ1-6; 9 bases map to TRBD1. Unmatched junction bases numbered 10, after V lost 11 bases and J lost 5 bases. The length of the CDR3 is 15 residues. CDR1 and CDR2 from the germline V gene are MNHNS and SASEGT.

V usage is TRBV18 and J usage is TRBJ2-1; TRBD2 matches 8 bases. Germline CDR1 is KGHSH and CDR2 is LQKENI. The junction had 2 bases not matched to a gene; V was cut back by 1 base and J by 0 bases. This CDR3 is built from 16 residues. CDR3 sequence reads: CASSPQLAASYNEQFF. CDR3 bases: TGTGCCAGCTCACCACAACTAGCGGCCTCCTACAATGAGCAGTTCTTC.

The V call is TRBV30, the J call TRBJ1-4, with a possible D match to TRBD1 (5 bases). V was cut by 7 bases and J by 4 bases, with 13 bases left in between. Germline CDR1 GTSNPN, CDR2 SVGIG (reference sequence). The CDR3 length is 13 residues. CDR3 amino acids: CALSQGGNEKLFF. The CDR3 DNA reads as TGTGCCTTGTCTCAGGGAGGTAATGAAAAACTGTTTTTT.

This sequence joins TRBV5-1 and TRBJ2-1; 9 nucleotides align to TRBD2. Germline-derived CDR1 and CDR2 are SGHRS and YFSETQ. The CDR3 has 15 amino acids. The J segment lost 4 bases and the V segment lost 0 bases, leaving 2 bases of the junction unmatched. The CDR3 DNA is TGCGCCAGCAGCTTGGACAGCGGGAGGTACAATGAGCAGTTCTTC. Amino acids: CASSLDSGRYNEQFF.

The chain uses TRBV28 and TRBJ1-1; D may be TRBD1 (5 bases). V was clipped by 4 bases and J by 2 bases, with 17 bases between them. This CDR3 spans 16 amino acids. CDR1 and CDR2 (germline): MDHEN, SYDVKM. For the CDR3, the DNA is TGTGCCAGCAGTTGGGGTGGGGGGTTTTCAAACACTGAAGCTTTCTTT. Amino acid sequence: CASSWGGGFSNTEAFF.

The chain has TRBV18 and TRBJ1-5; D possibly corresponds to TRBD1 (6 bases). Per the germline V gene, CDR1 is KGHSH and CDR2 is LQKENI. Trimming removed 6 bases at V and 4 bases at J, with 10 bases between. The CDR3 is 13 residues long. The CDR3 sequence: CASSPTGNQPQHF. The DNA of the CDR3 is TGTGCCAGCTCTCCGACAGGAAATCAGCCCCAGCATTTT. Full variable domain (outside the CDR3, taken from reference TRBV18 and TRBJ1-5): NAGVMQNPRHLVRRRGQEARLRCSPMKGHSHVYWYRQLPEEGLKFMVYLQKENIIDESGMPKERFSAEFPKEGPSILRIQQVVRGDSAAYFCASSPTGNQPQHFGDGTRLSIL.

The V gene is TRBV9, the J gene TRBJ2-3; 11 bases match TRBD2. The CDR3 extends over 16 amino acids. V was pared by 4 bases and J by 4 bases, with 8 bases of the junction left unmatched. CDR1 and CDR2 (germline): SGDLS, YYNGEE. The CDR3 region has the DNA TGTGCCAGCAGCCCTAGCGGGAGGCCGTTACCAGATACGCAGTATTTT. This codes for CASSPSGRPLPDTQYF.

The chain combines TRBV27 with TRBJ2-7; no reliable D call. Trimming shortened V by 6 bases and J by 2 bases, and 14 bases separated the two germline ends. The CDR3 is made up of 14 amino acids. Per the germline V gene, CDR1 is MNHEY and CDR2 is SMNVEV (reference sequence). The CDR3 is CASRASGGPYEQYF. CDR3 nucleotide sequence: TGTGCCAGCAGAGCCTCGGGTGGGCCCTACGAGCAGTACTTC.

The V and J genes are TRBV7-9 and TRBJ1-3; D call uncertain. There are 16 residues in the CDR3. CDR1 and CDR2 from the germline V gene are SEHNR and FQNEAQ (reference sequence). The ends were cut back, 3 bases at V and 0 bases at J, with 12 bases in the middle. The CDR3 nucleotides read TGTGCCAGCAGCTTGCGTAGGCCGACCTCTGGAAACACCATATATTTT. It translates to CASSLRRPTSGNTIYF.

This clone was detected once. V gene TRBV7-9 combines with J gene TRBJ2-7; TRBD1 matches at 8 bases. Per the germline V gene, CDR1 is SEHNR and CDR2 is FQNEAQ (reference sequence). This CDR3 region has 15 residues. V lost 6 bases and J lost 7; bases outside the gene matches: 14. CDR3 protein: CASRETTGGGGEQYF. The CDR3, as DNA: TGTGCCAGCAGAGAGACCACAGGGGGTGGTGGAGAGCAGTACTTC.

This rearrangement joins TRBV29-1 to TRBJ2-1, with D tentatively TRBD1 (6 bases). Germline CDR1 is SQVTM and CDR2 is ANQGSEA. The CDR3 has 12 amino acids. Trimming cost V 4 bases and J 4 bases, with 8 bases left between them. For the CDR3, the DNA is TGCAGCGTTGGTCAGGGGTACAATGAGCAGTTCTTC. This sequence encodes CSVGQGYNEQFF.

The CDR3 reads CASSPNRSLPLSGNTIYF. CDR3 bases: TGTGCCAGCTCACCAAACAGGAGCCTTCCCCTCTCTGGAAACACCATATATTTT. J is TRBJ1-3 and V is TRBV18; possible D gene TRBD1, 5 bases. CDR1 KGHSH and CDR2 LQKENI come from the germline V gene. V lost 2 bases, J lost 0 bases, and 17 bases lay in between. The CDR3 length is 18 residues.

The rearrangement links TRBV5-6 to TRBJ2-3, with D possibly being TRBD1 or TRBD2 (5 bases each). The CDR3 loop spans 16 amino acids. In germline, CDR1 is SGHDT, CDR2 YYEEEE. Trimming took 1 base from V and 0 from J, leaving 12 bases between them. The CDR3 sequence: CASSLIYGASTDTQYF. The CDR3 DNA reads as TGTGCCAGCAGCTTGATCTACGGGGCTAGCACAGATACGCAGTATTTT.

This clone came up a few times. J is TRBJ2-3 and V is TRBV6-4, with D possibly matching TRBD2 (6 bases). Germline CDR1 and CDR2: MRHNA and SNTAGT. The V gene lost 6 bases and the J gene lost 4 bases, with 17 bases spanning the gap. The CDR3 has 15 residues. Here the CDR3 reads CASSPVGGAADTQYF. The CDR3 bases are TGTGCCAGCAGCCCGGTTGGCGGGGCCGCAGATACGCAGTATTTT.

The chain has TRBV19 and TRBJ2-1; 7 bases match TRBD2. The CDR3 totals 15 residues. Looked up from germline, CDR1 is LNHDA and CDR2 is SQIVND (reference sequence). Trimming at V came to 4 bases and at J to 0 bases, leaving 3 bases not matched to a gene. The CDR3 here is CASSRGGSSYNEQFF. The CDR3 nucleotides are TGTGCCAGTAGTAGGGGGGGGTCCTCCTACAATGAGCAGTTCTTC.

The chain recombines TRBV25-1 with TRBJ2-7, with D possibly matching TRBD1 (6 bases). CDR1 is MGHDK and CDR2 is SYGVNS in the germline V gene. Trimming left V 4 bases short and J 2 bases short, with 9 bases between. This CDR3 region has 13 residues. The CDR3, as DNA: TGTGCCAGCAGTGCAGGGGTTCCCTACGAGCAGTACTTC. Encoded protein: CASSAGVPYEQYF.

V is TRBV5-1 and J is TRBJ2-2; 8 positions match TRBD1. Germline trimming cut 4 bases from V and 6 bases from J; bases unmatched to any gene: 5. This CDR3 has 14 residues. In germline, CDR1 is SGHRS, CDR2 YFSETQ. The CDR3, as DNA: TGCGCCAGCAGCCCGGACAGGGAGGCCGGGGAGCTGTTTTTT. It is translated as CASSPDREAGELFF.

The chain's CDR3 is CASSAGRYGYGYTF. DNA for the CDR3: TGTGCCAGCAGCGCGGGACGGTACGGCTATGGCTACACCTTC. The chain employs TRBV9 and TRBJ1-2; D is possibly TRBD1 (5 bases). The length of the CDR3 is 14 residues. Germline V CDR1 and CDR2: SGDLS, YYNGEE. V shed 3 bases and J shed 4 bases, with 13 bases lying between them.

The rearrangement links TRBV2 to TRBJ1-1; D ambiguous. Germline V lookup: CDR1 SNHLY, CDR2 FYNNEI. The CDR3 covers 13 residues. V lost 6 bases and J lost 5, with 13 bases in between. In nucleotides, the CDR3 is TGTGCCAGCAGCCGCGCGCCGATAACTGAAGCTTTCTTT. As protein: CASSRAPITEAFF.

V and J are TRBV5-1 and TRBJ2-2; D is possibly TRBD2 (5 bases). Germline V gene sequence: CDR1 SGHRS, CDR2 YFSETQ. V was shortened by 1 base and J by 0 bases, with 7 bases between the two germline ends. This CDR3 region has 15 residues. The CDR3: CASSLIGTNTGELFF. The DNA for the CDR3 is TGCGCCAGCAGCTTGATCGGGACGAACACCGGGGAGCTGTTTTTT.

On this clone: A much more abundant neighbour one base away suggests this may be a read error. CDR3 sequence: CASSSANSYNEQFF. Here the CDR3 DNA reads TGTGCCAGCAGCTCCGCTAACTCCTACAATGAGCAGTTCTTC. The chain employs TRBV7-2 and TRBJ2-1; D ambiguous. CDR1 SGHTA and CDR2 FQGNSA come from the germline V gene. Trimming left V 4 bases short and J 0 bases short, with 7 bases between. The CDR3 has 14 residues.

J is TRBJ2-7 and V is TRBV7-2; D is uncertain. Looked up from germline, CDR1 is SGHTA and CDR2 is FQGNSA. This CDR3 has 15 residues. The V end lost 4 bases, the J end lost 2 bases, and 15 bases lay between the germline ends. CDR3 amino acids: CASSYPRGNTYEQYF. The CDR3 DNA follows: TGTGCCAGCAGCTACCCTCGAGGCAACACCTACGAGCAGTACTTC.

The chain combines TRBV11-1 with TRBJ1-1; D may be TRBD1 (5 bases). V lost 5 bases and J 3 bases, leaving 13 bases between the germline ends. Germline values: CDR1 SGHAT, CDR2 FQDESV (reference sequence). The CDR3 spans 14 residues. The CDR3 loop reads CASSPPSRDTEAFF. CDR3 coding DNA: TGTGCCAGCAGCCCCCCGTCCAGGGACACTGAAGCTTTCTTT.